Below are 30 T cell receptor beta chains sequenced from a single sample in a study of T cells in Graves' hyperthyroidism and ophthalmopathy. RNA transcripts were the template for amplifying TCR beta CDR3 regions. Initially, a first-round RT-PCR of the TCR CDR3 employed the HTBI primer set. TCRdb itself ran the multiplex PCR reads through MiXCR, one entry per CDR3 protein. Of 300,000 to 450,000 distinct CDR3 sequences listed, about 25% are singletons. Sequences were obtained from blood. The receptor set was obtained from a man aged 50-60 years with Graves' hyperthyroidism.

This clonotype occurred a few times. The rearrangement links TRBV18 to TRBJ2-2, with unresolved D. The length of the CDR3 is 16 residues. The germline V and J ends were trimmed by 3 bases and 1 base, with 12 bases remaining between them. Germline CDR1 and CDR2: KGHSH and LQKENI. As DNA, the CDR3 is TGTGCCAGCTCACCTCTTTCCCAGAGGAACACCGGGGAGCTGTTTTTT. This codes for CASSPLSQRNTGELFF. Complete variable domain (other parts from reference TRBV18 and TRBJ2-2): NAGVMQNPRHLVRRRGQEARLRCSPMKGHSHVYWYRQLPEEGLKFMVYLQKENIIDESGMPKERFSAEFPKEGPSILRIQQVVRGDSAAYFCASSPLSQRNTGELFFGEGSRLTVL.

V is TRBV12-3 or TRBV12-4 and J is TRBJ1-4; D gene uncertain. CDR3 length equals 15 residues. Trimming stripped 5 bases from V and 0 bases from J, with 10 bases between. In nucleotides, the CDR3 is TGTGCCAGCAGTAGCCGACTTGCAACTAATGAAAAACTGTTTTTT. Protein: CASSSRLATNEKLFF.

In this sample, this clonotype turned up a few times. V is TRBV6-5 and J is TRBJ2-5; D is perhaps TRBD1 (6 bases). Trimming cost V 0 bases and J 4 bases, with 12 bases left between them. Germline loops: CDR1 MNHEY, CDR2 SVGAGI. CDR3 length equals 15 residues. The CDR3 DNA reads as TGTGCCAGCAGTTACTCGAAAGCCAGGGGAGAGACCCAGTACTTC. This encodes CASSYSKARGETQYF.

The sample holds a few counts of this clonotype. The rearrangement uses TRBV19 and TRBJ2-5; a possible D gene is TRBD2 (5 bases). V lost 4 bases, J lost 5 bases, and 17 bases lay in between. This CDR3 region has 15 residues. In germline, CDR1 is LNHDA, CDR2 SQIVND (reference sequence). This CDR3 reads CASSNGPRRGETQYF. In nucleotides, the CDR3 is TGTGCCAGTAGTAATGGACCCCGGCGAGGGGAGACCCAGTACTTC.

Notes on this clonotype: A read error is possible here, since a much larger clone lies one base away. This chain joins TRBV5-5 and TRBJ2-1, with a possible D match to TRBD2 (5 bases). In germline, CDR1 is SGHKS, CDR2 YYEKEE (reference sequence). CDR3 length: 14 amino acids. The ends were cut back, 4 bases at V and 13 bases at J, with 21 bases in the middle. CDR3: CASSLGPLRETQFF. CDR3 bases: TGTGCCAGCAGCCTCGGACCGCTGAGGGAGACCCAGTTCTTC.

The chain uses TRBV10-3 and TRBJ1-2, with a possible D match to TRBD1 (5 bases). Trimming pared 3 bases from V and 0 bases from J, leaving 11 bases between. The germline gives CDR1 ENHRY, CDR2 SYGVKD. The length of the CDR3 is 15 residues. The DNA for the CDR3 is TGTGCCATCAGTGACTACAGGTTCTCTAACTATGGCTACACCTTC. Its translation: CAISDYRFSNYGYTF.

This clonotype came up many times. The rearrangement joins TRBV7-2 to TRBJ2-1, with 10 bases identical to TRBD2. Germline loops: CDR1 SGHTA, CDR2 FQGNSA. This CDR3 has 18 amino acids. The V segment lost 4 bases and the J segment 0 bases; nucleotides outside the gene matches: 9. The CDR3 spells CASSSLTSGRSSYNEQFF. For the CDR3, the DNA is TGTGCCAGCAGCTCCCTGACTAGCGGGCGTAGCTCCTACAATGAGCAGTTCTTC.

In this sample, this clonotype turned up many times. This chain uses TRBV11-2 with TRBJ2-5; D assignment may be TRBD1 or TRBD2 (6 bases each). Between the trimmed V and J ends, which lost 0 bases and 6 bases, there was a span of 11 bases. The germline CDR1 and CDR2 sequences are SGHAT and FQNNGV. There are 14 residues in the CDR3. As DNA, the CDR3 is TGTGCCAGCAGCTTAGATAGGGGGGTTCAGACCCAGTACTTC. Amino acids: CASSLDRGVQTQYF.

Here the CDR3 reads CASSIDEGTTGELFF. CDR3 coding DNA: TGTGCCAGTAGTATAGATGAGGGCACCACCGGGGAGCTGTTTTTT. The gene calls are TRBV19 and TRBJ2-2; the D gene is possibly TRBD2 (5 bases). CDR3 length: 15 amino acids. Germline CDR1 LNHDA, CDR2 SQIVND (reference sequence). The V and J ends lost 0 bases and 4 bases respectively, with 9 bases between them.

This clonotype was detected only a few times. As the CDR3 is not closed by the conserved phenylalanine or tryptophan, this likely results from a read error. The chain couples TRBV6-2 or TRBV6-3 to TRBJ2-7; TRBD1 might be the D (7 bases). The germline V gene encodes CDR1 MNHEY and CDR2 SVGEGT. The CDR3 has 14 amino acids. Trimming pared 6 bases from V and 5 bases from J, leaving 17 bases between. The DNA of the CDR3 is TGTGCCAGCAGGACCCAGGGGGGCTTAGACGAGCAGTACCTC. Translated: CASRTQGGLDEQYL.

V is TRBV7-3 and J is TRBJ2-2; unclear D gene. CDR1 is SGHTA and CDR2 is FQGTGA in the germline V gene. The CDR3 covers 15 residues. V lost 0 bases and J lost 1, with 6 bases in between. This CDR3 reads CASSLTRENTGELFF. The CDR3 DNA reads as TGTGCCAGCAGCTTAACGCGAGAGAACACCGGGGAGCTGTTTTTT.

A single count supports this clonotype. The rearrangement links TRBV29-1 to TRBJ1-2, with D hard to call. This CDR3 contains 13 residues. Germline CDR1 reads SQVTM; CDR2 reads ANQGSEA. V was pared by 4 bases and J by 1 base, with 10 bases between. The CDR3 region is CSVVRGSNYGYTF. The CDR3 nucleotides are TGCAGCGTTGTAAGAGGGAGTAACTATGGCTACACCTTC. Looking up the rest from reference TRBV29-1 and TRBJ1-2 gives the full variable domain: SAVISQKPSRDICQRGTSLTIQCQVDSQVTMMFWYRQQPGQSLTLIATANQGSEATYESGFVIDKFPISRPNLTFSTLTVSNMSPEDSSIYLCSVVRGSNYGYTFGSGTRLTVV.

The sample holds many counts of this clonotype. The chain is built from TRBV18 and TRBJ1-1; D might be TRBD1 (6 bases). The V gene's germline CDR1 is KGHSH and CDR2 LQKENI. Trimming shortened V by 2 bases and J by 0 bases, and 7 bases separated the two germline ends. This CDR3 contains 14 residues. CDR3 amino acids: CASSPKGVNTEAFF. The CDR3 DNA is TGTGCCAGCTCACCAAAGGGGGTGAACACTGAAGCTTTCTTT.

There are many counts of this clonotype. The V and J genes are TRBV15 and TRBJ2-1; 8 bases map to TRBD2. CDR3 length: 13 residues. Germline loops: CDR1 LNHNV, CDR2 YYDKDF (reference sequence). The V and J ends lost 4 bases and 8 bases, in that order; junction bases with no gene match: 4. Here the CDR3 reads CATSTHGGDEQFF. CDR3 nucleotides: TGTGCCACCAGCACACACGGGGGGGATGAGCAGTTCTTC. The entire variable domain, with the rest obtained from reference TRBV15 and TRBJ2-1, is as follows: DAMVIQNPRYQVTQFGKPVTLSCSQTLNHNVMYWYQQKSSQAPKLLFHYYDKDFNNEADTPDNFQSRRPNTSFCFLDIRSPGLGDTAMYLCATSTHGGDEQFFGPGTRLTVL.

The V gene is TRBV5-4, the J gene TRBJ2-7, with TRBD1 matching 9 bases. Germline assignment: CDR1 SGHNT and CDR2 YYREEE (reference sequence). This CDR3 has 14 residues. Unmatched junction bases numbered 6, after V lost 3 bases and J lost 5 bases. The CDR3: CASSWGQGYDEQYF. The CDR3 region has the DNA TGTGCCAGCAGCTGGGGACAGGGATACGACGAGCAGTACTTC.

V and J are TRBV6-4 and TRBJ2-7; D is ambiguous. This CDR3 comprises 14 residues. Trimming cost V 6 bases and J 2 bases, with 14 bases left between them. Germline CDR1 is MRHNA and CDR2 is SNTAGT. This CDR3 is CASSGRLSAYEQYF. The DNA of the CDR3 is TGTGCCAGCAGCGGTCGACTCAGTGCCTACGAGCAGTACTTC.

The table lists this clonotype with a few counts. The rearrangement links TRBV12-3 or TRBV12-4 to TRBJ2-2; TRBD2 matches at 10 bases. V shed 4 bases and J 4 bases; nucleotides not matched to a gene: 12. CDR3 length: 18 amino acids. The CDR3 sequence is CASSWRALAGAGTGELFF. CDR3 coding DNA: TGTGCCAGCAGTTGGCGAGCTCTAGCGGGAGCGGGCACCGGGGAGCTGTTTTTT.

The chain links TRBV14 to TRBJ2-2, with D maybe TRBD1 (6 bases). The CDR3 loop spans 16 amino acids. V lost 1 base to trimming and J lost 5 bases, with 14 bases between them. Germline CDR1 and CDR2: SGHDN and FVKESK. The chain's CDR3 is CASSQGGRGRTGELFF. In DNA, the CDR3 is TGTGCCAGCAGCCAAGGTGGCAGGGGTAGGACCGGGGAGCTGTTTTTT.

The chain employs TRBV7-3 and TRBJ2-1, with 13 bases identical to TRBD2. CDR1 and CDR2 (germline): SGHTA, FQGTGA. This CDR3 contains 18 residues. V was pared by 0 bases and J by 6 bases, with 8 bases of the junction left unmatched. The CDR3 reads CASSLTFTSGRVVNEQFF. The CDR3 nucleotides are TGTGCCAGCAGCTTAACGTTTACTAGCGGGAGGGTAGTCAATGAGCAGTTCTTC.

This clonotype was detected only a few times. The chain is built from TRBV5-1 and TRBJ1-4, with D uncertain. Trimming took off 0 bases at V and 8 bases at J, with 17 bases between the two ends. The length of the CDR3 is 16 residues. CDR1 is SGHRS and CDR2 is YFSETQ in the germline V gene. CDR3 DNA: TGCGCCAGCAGCTTGGCCAACGCCCCCCCGGGGGAAAAACTGTTTTTT. As protein: CASSLANAPPGEKLFF.

The chain employs TRBV6-2 or TRBV6-3 and TRBJ1-1, with no clear D. This CDR3 spans 12 amino acids. CDR1 and CDR2 (germline): MNHEY, SVGEGT. V lost 2 bases and J lost 7, with 8 bases in between. This CDR3 is CASSYEGIEAFF. The CDR3 DNA is TGTGCCAGCAGTTACGAAGGGATTGAAGCTTTCTTT.

The CDR3: CASSHGRDSGNTIYF. CDR3 nucleotides: TGTGCCAGCAGCCACGGACGCGACTCTGGAAACACCATATATTTT. The V and J genes are TRBV5-6 and TRBJ1-3; D uncertain. This CDR3 contains 15 residues. Between the trimmed V and J ends, which lost 4 bases and 0 bases, there was a span of 11 bases. CDR1 and CDR2 from the germline V gene are SGHDT and YYEEEE.

V usage is TRBV5-1 and J usage is TRBJ2-3; 10 positions match TRBD2. Per the germline V gene, CDR1 is SGHRS and CDR2 is YFSETQ. The V segment lost 0 bases and the J segment 5 bases; nucleotides outside the gene matches: 3. The CDR3 is made up of 15 amino acids. The CDR3 here is CASSLASGGGDTQYF. CDR3 in DNA: TGCGCCAGCAGCTTGGCCAGCGGGGGGGGAGATACGCAGTATTTT. The variable domain in full, completed from reference TRBV5-1 and TRBJ2-3, reads KAGVTQTPRYLIKTRGQQVTLSCSPISGHRSVSWYQQTPGQGLQFLFEYFSETQRNKGNFPGRFSGRQFSNSRSEMNVSTLELGDSALYLCASSLASGGGDTQYFGPGTRLTVL.

This clonotype showed up many times. The chain links TRBV7-9 to TRBJ2-7, with D possibly being TRBD1 or TRBD2 (6 bases each). The length of the CDR3 is 15 residues. From germline, CDR1 is SEHNR and CDR2 FQNEAQ (reference sequence). Trimming cost V 6 bases and J 3 bases, with 18 bases left between them. The CDR3 coding sequence is TGTGCCAGCAGTTTGGAGGGGGGCCGATTCTACGAGCAGTACTTC. Amino acid sequence: CASSLEGGRFYEQYF. Full variable domain (outside the CDR3, taken from reference TRBV7-9 and TRBJ2-7): DTGVSQNPRHKITKRGQNVTFRCDPISEHNRLYWYRQTLGQGPEFLTYFQNEAQLEKSRLLSDRFSAERPKGSFSTLEIQRTEQGDSAMYLCASSLEGGRFYEQYFGPGTRLTVT.

This clonotype occurred a few times. The chain links TRBV5-1 to TRBJ2-1; D might be TRBD2 (6 bases). CDR3 length equals 17 residues. Germline values: CDR1 SGHRS, CDR2 YFSETQ. The V end lost 3 bases, the J end lost 1 base, and 17 bases lay between the germline ends. DNA of the CDR3: TGCGCCAGCAGCTCCGCGGACCCGGGACTGTCCTACAATGAGCAGTTCTTC. It is translated as CASSSADPGLSYNEQFF.

This clonotype occurred a few times. The J gene is TRBJ1-2, the V gene TRBV18; D gene uncertain. The CDR3 totals 13 residues. V was clipped by 2 bases and J by 7 bases, with 11 bases between them. Germline V gene lookup returns CDR1 KGHSH and CDR2 LQKENI. CDR3 DNA sequence: TGTGCCAGCTCACCAGAGGCCACTTCTGGCTACACCTTC. The encoded protein is CASSPEATSGYTF. The whole variable domain, remainder taken from reference TRBV18 and TRBJ1-2, is NAGVMQNPRHLVRRRGQEARLRCSPMKGHSHVYWYRQLPEEGLKFMVYLQKENIIDESGMPKERFSAEFPKEGPSILRIQQVVRGDSAAYFCASSPEATSGYTFGSGTRLTVV.

This chain links TRBV30 with TRBJ1-6; the D is unclear. V lost 4 bases to trimming and J lost 0 bases, with 16 bases between them. The germline gives CDR1 GTSNPN, CDR2 SVGIG (reference sequence). The CDR3 contains 17 residues. The CDR3 DNA follows: TGTGCCTGGACCCCGCGGAAGTTGAGCTCCTATAATTCACCCCTCCACTTT. It yields the protein CAWTPRKLSSYNSPLHF.

This clonotype was seen only a few times. V usage is TRBV7-9 and J usage is TRBJ2-5; D is possibly TRBD1 (7 bases). V was shortened by 5 bases and J by 5 bases, with 15 bases between the two germline ends. CDR3 length: 14 amino acids. CDR1 is SEHNR, CDR2 FQNEAQ, per germline (reference sequence). The CDR3 coding sequence is TGTGCCAGCAGCCATCCGACAGGGAGGGAGACCCAGTACTTC. This sequence encodes CASSHPTGRETQYF.

This clonotype has a handful of counts. The chain combines TRBV20-1 with TRBJ2-1; a weak D match, TRBD1 (5 bases). The germline CDR1 and CDR2 sequences are DFQATT and SNEGSKA (reference sequence). V was cut by 1 base and J by 9 bases, with 22 bases left in between. The CDR3 covers 16 residues. The CDR3 nucleotides are TGCAGTGCTAGAGCTCTCAGGGTGTCGGCGCTTGGTGAGCAGTTCTTC. It translates to CSARALRVSALGEQFF.

This clonotype was detected only a few times. The chain joins TRBV6-2 or TRBV6-3 to TRBJ2-1; unclear D gene. The CDR3 has 15 residues. V dropped 2 bases and J dropped 0 bases, with 8 bases sitting between them. Germline CDR1 and CDR2: MNHEY and SVGEGT. CDR3 residues: CASSYALNSYNEQFF. CDR3 DNA: TGTGCCAGCAGTTACGCACTGAACTCCTACAATGAGCAGTTCTTC.